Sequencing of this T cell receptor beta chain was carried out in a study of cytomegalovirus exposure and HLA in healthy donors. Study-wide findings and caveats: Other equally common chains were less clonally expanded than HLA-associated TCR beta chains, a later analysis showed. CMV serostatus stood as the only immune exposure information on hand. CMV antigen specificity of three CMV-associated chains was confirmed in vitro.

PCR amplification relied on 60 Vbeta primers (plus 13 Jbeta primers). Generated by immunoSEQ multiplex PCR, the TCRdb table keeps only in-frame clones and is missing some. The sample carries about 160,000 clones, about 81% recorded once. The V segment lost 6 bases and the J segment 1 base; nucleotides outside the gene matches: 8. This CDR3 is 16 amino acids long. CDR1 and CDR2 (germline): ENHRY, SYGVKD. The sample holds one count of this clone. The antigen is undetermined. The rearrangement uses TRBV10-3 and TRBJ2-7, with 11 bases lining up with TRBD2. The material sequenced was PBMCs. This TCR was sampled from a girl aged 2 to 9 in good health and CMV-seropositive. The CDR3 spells CAIRDLTSGTSYEQYF. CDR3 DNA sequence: TGTGCCATCAGAGACTTGACTAGCGGGACGTCCTACGAGCAGTACTTC.